This is a list of T cell receptor beta chains from one sample in a study of cytomegalovirus exposure and HLA in healthy donors. Using immunoSEQ multiplex PCR, the repertoire was profiled, and TCRdb retains in-frame clones only, with some absent. The sample comprises roughly 52,000 clones, around three fifths of which are singletons, and about 12% rests with the top ten. Sequencing input: PBMCs. These receptor sequences come from a human donor in good health. Both conserved end residues are part of each CDR3. A D gene is named only where the DNA matches it firmly. Rows may omit the clone size; those that give it use once, few, many or a size class.

clone_size j_call cdr3_length v_call d_call cdr3_aa cdr3_nt
- TRBJ1-1 14 TRBV7-9 TRBD1 CASSFGQGLAEAFF TGTGCCAGCAGCTTCGGACAGGGATTGGCTGAAGCTTTCTTT
- TRBJ1-1 16 TRBV7-9 TRBD1 CASSFAGQGVNTEAFF TGTGCCAGCAGCTTCGCGGGCCAGGGGGTGAACACTGAAGCTTTCTTT
once TRBJ1-6 13 TRBV7-9 - CASSPYPDSPLHF TGTGCCAGCAGCCCCTACCCCGATTCACCCCTCCACTTT
- TRBJ2-7 15 TRBV6-5 TRBD1 CASTTGAGGSYEQYF TGTGCCAGCACCACCGGGGCAGGGGGCTCCTACGAGCAGTACTTC
- TRBJ2-5 13 TRBV7-2 TRBD2 CASSIGGRETQYF TGTGCCAGCAGCATCGGGGGGAGAGAGACCCAGTACTTC
few TRBJ1-3 15 TRBV14 - CASSPQDIPGNTIYF TGTGCCAGCAGCCCACAGGACATTCCTGGAAACACCATATATTTT
- TRBJ2-7 15 TRBV7-8 TRBD1 CASSPRGQGAYEQYF TGTGCCAGCAGCCCGCGGGGACAGGGGGCCTACGAGCAGTACTTC
- TRBJ1-4 17 TRBV9 - CASSVGPDRSTNEKLFF TGTGCCAGCAGCGTAGGTCCCGACAGATCAACTAATGAAAAACTGTTTTTT
- TRBJ2-7 14 TRBV5-6 TRBD1 CASSLGQGAYEQYF TGTGCCAGCAGCTTGGGACAGGGGGCCTACGAGCAGTACTTC
few TRBJ2-7 14 TRBV7-2 - CASASGLEAYEQYF TGTGCCAGCGCGTCGGGACTGGAAGCATACGAGCAGTACTTC
- TRBJ2-5 15 TRBV7-9 - CASRTWRGTGETQYF TGTGCCAGCCGTACATGGAGGGGTACGGGGGAGACCCAGTACTTC
- TRBJ2-4 18 TRBV5-6 TRBD2 CASSPKAVERGLKNIQYF TGTGCCAGCAGCCCCAAGGCGGTGGAGCGGGGCCTCAAAAACATTCAGTACTTC
- TRBJ2-5 16 TRBV4-3 TRBD2 CASSQGSGGGEETQYF TGCGCCAGCAGCCAAGGTAGCGGGGGGGGCGAAGAGACCCAGTACTTC
few TRBJ2-7 15 TRBV6-1 TRBD2 CASRKTSGGSYEQYF TGTGCCAGCAGAAAGACTAGCGGGGGGTCCTACGAGCAGTACTTC
few TRBJ1-2 17 TRBV5-1 - CASSTGGGLSRRDGYTF TGCGCCAGCAGCACCGGGGGGGGGCTGTCCCGTCGGGATGGCTACACCTTC
few TRBJ1-2 13 TRBV7-2 TRBD1 CASSLATGYGYPF TGTGCCAGCAGCTTAGCGACAGGGTATGGCTACCCCTTC